This is a list of T cell receptor beta chains from one sample in a study of control samples from healthy donors and cancer patients. Libraries were prepared by immunoSEQ multiplex PCR; TCRdb keeps only in-frame clonotypes and omits some of them. The sample comprises about 130,000 clones, about 92% of which are singletons, and just under 0.6% rests with the top ten. Sample: PBMCs. The receptors shown here come from a man aged 80 or over with head and neck cancer. CDR3s include the opening cysteine and the closing phenylalanine or tryptophan. D genes are given only for firm matches. The size of a clone is reported for some rows only, either as once, few or many, or as a class for expanded clones.

DNA: TGTGCCACCAGCAGAGATAAGGCGGATAGCAATCAGCCCCAGCATTTT; CDR3: CATSRDKADSNQPQHF; J: TRBJ1-5; D: .; V: TRBV15; size: .
DNA: TGTGCCAGCAGTTTATCAGCAGGGTTGATTTCACCCCTCCACTTT; CDR3: CASSLSAGLISPLHF; J: TRBJ1-6; D: .; V: TRBV27; size: .
DNA: TGTGCCAGCAGGCAGGGGGCGTTCGTTGAAGCTTTCTTT; CDR3: CASRQGAFVEAFF; J: TRBJ1-1; D: TRBD1; V: TRBV12-3/TRBV12-4; size: .
DNA: TGCGCCAGCAGGCCGGGACAGGGTTACGAGCAGTACTTC; CDR3: CASRPGQGYEQYF; J: TRBJ2-7; D: TRBD1; V: TRBV5-1; size: .
DNA: TGCGCCAGCAGCCCCCAGACACAGGGAAACACCGGGGAGCTGTTTTTT; CDR3: CASSPQTQGNTGELFF; J: TRBJ2-2; D: .; V: TRBV5-1; size: .
DNA: TGTGCCAGCAGCTCGAGGGGCGGCTACACCTTC; CDR3: CASSSRGGYTF; J: TRBJ1-2; D: .; V: TRBV5-6; size: .
DNA: TGTGCCAGCAGCCGCCTGAGGACCGCGAACACTGAAGCTTTCTTT; CDR3: CASSRLRTANTEAFF; J: TRBJ1-1; D: .; V: TRBV14; size: .
DNA: TGTGCCTGGGGGGCCCTCCGGGGGATCGAAAAACTGTTTTTT; CDR3: CAWGALRGIEKLFF; J: TRBJ1-4; D: .; V: TRBV30; size: .
DNA: TGTGCTAGTGGTTTGCAAGGGAGAAGCTCTGGAAACACCATATATTTT; CDR3: CASGLQGRSSGNTIYF; J: TRBJ1-3; D: .; V: TRBV12-5; size: .
DNA: TGTGCCAGCAGCGAGAGGGCAGGGGTGGGCACAGATACGCAGTATTTT; CDR3: CASSERAGVGTDTQYF; J: TRBJ2-3; D: .; V: TRBV9; size: .
DNA: TGTGCCAGCAGCCTTAGCGGAGGAAGTAACTATGGCTACACCTTC; CDR3: CASSLSGGSNYGYTF; J: TRBJ1-2; D: .; V: TRBV3-1/TRBV3-2; size: .
DNA: TGCGCCAGCACCAGACAGGGCCCGAACACTGAAGCTTTCTTT; CDR3: CASTRQGPNTEAFF; J: TRBJ1-1; D: TRBD1; V: TRBV5-1; size: once
DNA: TGCGCCAGCAGCCAAGAGGGGGGGACTGAAGCTTTCTTT; CDR3: CASSQEGGTEAFF; J: TRBJ1-1; D: .; V: TRBV4-1; size: .
DNA: TGCGCCAGAGGGACCAATCTCTCCTACAATGAGCAGTTCTTC; CDR3: CARGTNLSYNEQFF; J: TRBJ2-1; D: .; V: TRBV10-2; size: .
DNA: TGTGCTAGTGGACGAGAGAGGGGCAGGGAGAACAATGAGCAGTTCTTC; CDR3: CASGRERGRENNEQFF; J: TRBJ2-1; D: .; V: TRBV12-5; size: .
DNA: TGTGCCAGCAGCAAGACTAGGAGCGGCACAGATACGCAGTATTTT; CDR3: CASSKTRSGTDTQYF; J: TRBJ2-3; D: .; V: TRBV11-2; size: .
DNA: TGTGCCAGCAGCTTAACGAGGACAGCTAACTATGGCTACACCTTC; CDR3: CASSLTRTANYGYTF; J: TRBJ1-2; D: .; V: TRBV5-4; size: .
DNA: TGCGCCAGCAGATCTACAGGGGAAGGGTATGGCTACACCTTC; CDR3: CASRSTGEGYGYTF; J: TRBJ1-2; D: TRBD1; V: TRBV10-2; size: .
DNA: TGCGCCAGCAAACGGTCTTCTAGCGGGAGTATGGAAAACATTCAGTACTTC; CDR3: CASKRSSSGSMENIQYF; J: TRBJ2-4; D: TRBD2; V: TRBV5-1; size: .
DNA: TGTGCCAGCAGCTTAGGAGTCGGGAGCAGCGGCACCGGGGAGCTGTTTTTT; CDR3: CASSLGVGSSGTGELFF; J: TRBJ2-2; D: .; V: TRBV11-3; size: once
DNA: TGCGCCAGCAGCCAAGCGACTCAACCTAACTATGGCTACACCTTC; CDR3: CASSQATQPNYGYTF; J: TRBJ1-2; D: .; V: TRBV4-3; size: .
DNA: TGTGCCAGCAGGAGATTGGCAGTTTATGGCTACACCTTC; CDR3: CASRRLAVYGYTF; J: TRBJ1-2; D: .; V: TRBV2; size: once
DNA: TGTGCCATCAGTAGCATGGGACAGGCTAACAATGAGCAGTTCTTC; CDR3: CAISSMGQANNEQFF; J: TRBJ2-1; D: TRBD1; V: TRBV10-3; size: few
DNA: TGTGCCAGCACTCCCTCCGGCGGCTCCTACGAGCAGTACTTC; CDR3: CASTPSGGSYEQYF; J: TRBJ2-7; D: .; V: TRBV5-5; size: .
DNA: TGCGCCAGCAGCTTAACCCACAGTGAGACCCAGTACTTC; CDR3: CASSLTHSETQYF; J: TRBJ2-5; D: .; V: TRBV5-1; size: .
DNA: TGTGCCTCAACTCAGGGACAGCCCTATATGCGCAATCAGCCCCAGCATTTT; CDR3: CASTQGQPYMRNQPQHF; J: TRBJ1-5; D: TRBD1; V: TRBV19; size: .
DNA: TGTGCCACCAGCAGAGATGGGGGACTAGCGGGAAGAAAGCAGTACTTC; CDR3: CATSRDGGLAGRKQYF; J: TRBJ2-7; D: TRBD2; V: TRBV15; size: .
DNA: TGTGCCAGCAGTGGACAGGGACTTTATGGCTACACCTTC; CDR3: CASSGQGLYGYTF; J: TRBJ1-2; D: TRBD1; V: TRBV2; size: .
DNA: TGTGCCAGCAGCTTTGTAGAGATCTCCTATAATTCACCCCTCCACTTT; CDR3: CASSFVEISYNSPLHF; J: TRBJ1-6; D: .; V: TRBV7-6; size: .
DNA: TGCGCCAGCAGCGCAAGCTTCATAGCGGGCCAAGAGACCCAGTACTTC; CDR3: CASSASFIAGQETQYF; J: TRBJ2-5; D: TRBD2; V: TRBV5-1; size: .
DNA: TGCGCCAGCAGTGAGCCTGGAGGAGGGATAGATACGCAGTATTTT; CDR3: CASSEPGGGIDTQYF; J: TRBJ2-3; D: .; V: TRBV10-2; size: .
DNA: TGTGCCAGCAGTGACTATTACAGGGGCGATTGGAACACTGAAGCTTTCTTT; CDR3: CASSDYYRGDWNTEAFF; J: TRBJ1-1; D: TRBD1; V: TRBV6-4; size: .
DNA: TGCGCCAGCAGCTTGTCACCGCCGAACACTGAAGCTTTCTTT; CDR3: CASSLSPPNTEAFF; J: TRBJ1-1; D: .; V: TRBV5-1; size: .
DNA: TGCGCCAGCAGCCAAGGAGGTCTAGGCGGGTATGGCTACACCTTC; CDR3: CASSQGGLGGYGYTF; J: TRBJ1-2; D: .; V: TRBV4-1; size: .
DNA: TGCGCCAGCAGCAGGGGACAGGGGGCCCCTGGCGAGCAGTACTTC; CDR3: CASSRGQGAPGEQYF; J: TRBJ2-7; D: TRBD1; V: TRBV5-1; size: .
DNA: TGTGCCAGCAGTCCCCAAAACATTCAGTACTTC; CDR3: CASSPQNIQYF; J: TRBJ2-4; D: .; V: TRBV12-3/TRBV12-4; size: .
DNA: TGTGCCAGCAGTTACGGGGACAGATATGGCTACACCTTC; CDR3: CASSYGDRYGYTF; J: TRBJ1-2; D: TRBD1; V: TRBV6-5; size: .
DNA: TGTGCCAGCAGTAACGCGGGAGGCCGAGAGCAGTTCTTC; CDR3: CASSNAGGREQFF; J: TRBJ2-1; D: TRBD2; V: TRBV6-4; size: .
DNA: TGTGCCAGCAGCCCCGGGGGGGGGACAGATACGCAGTATTTT; CDR3: CASSPGGGTDTQYF; J: TRBJ2-3; D: TRBD2; V: TRBV9; size: .
DNA: TGTGCCAGCAGCCCTAGGGGTTGGGGGGGAGGCTACACCTTC; CDR3: CASSPRGWGGGYTF; J: TRBJ1-2; D: .; V: TRBV7-2; size: .
DNA: TGTGCCAGCAGCTTCGGGGGGTATGGCTCACCCCTCCACTTT; CDR3: CASSFGGYGSPLHF; J: TRBJ1-6; D: .; V: TRBV5-4; size: once
DNA: TGCAGCGTCGCCGACGCATACGAGCAGTACTTC; CDR3: CSVADAYEQYF; J: TRBJ2-7; D: .; V: TRBV29-1; size: .
DNA: TGCGCCAGCAGCTTGGACAGTTGGCGGATTGAAGCTTTCTTT; CDR3: CASSLDSWRIEAFF; J: TRBJ1-1; D: .; V: TRBV5-1; size: .
DNA: TGTGCCTGGAGTGTCCTCCCTCGGGAGACCCAGTACTTC; CDR3: CAWSVLPRETQYF; J: TRBJ2-5; D: .; V: TRBV30; size: once
DNA: TGCGCCAGCAGCCAGGGATCGGGCCCCTACGAGCAGTACTTC; CDR3: CASSQGSGPYEQYF; J: TRBJ2-7; D: .; V: TRBV4-1; size: .
DNA: TGTGCCAGCAGCTTAGCACAGAGAGCCTACGAGCAGTACTTC; CDR3: CASSLAQRAYEQYF; J: TRBJ2-7; D: .; V: TRBV11-2; size: .
DNA: TGTGCCAGCAGTTCACTAGCGGGGGTGGCAGATACGCAGTATTTT; CDR3: CASSSLAGVADTQYF; J: TRBJ2-3; D: TRBD2; V: TRBV6-2/TRBV6-3; size: .
DNA: TGTGCCAGCAGCCGAGACAGGATGACCGGGGAGCTGTTTTTT; CDR3: CASSRDRMTGELFF; J: TRBJ2-2; D: .; V: TRBV7-9; size: .
DNA: TGCGCCAGCAGTGAGTCGACCGCGGCAGCCCAGTTCTTC; CDR3: CASSESTAAAQFF; J: TRBJ2-1; D: .; V: TRBV10-1; size: .
DNA: TGTGCCAGCAGTGTGGGACTAGCGGGACATCAGTTCTTC; CDR3: CASSVGLAGHQFF; J: TRBJ2-1; D: TRBD2; V: TRBV25-1; size: .
DNA: TGTGCCTGGAGCTCTTTCTCGGGATTTAACTATGGCTACACCTTC; CDR3: CAWSSFSGFNYGYTF; J: TRBJ1-2; D: .; V: TRBV30; size: once
DNA: TGTGCCAGCAGTGCCGGCACCGGGGAGCTGTTTTTT; CDR3: CASSAGTGELFF; J: TRBJ2-2; D: .; V: TRBV12-3/TRBV12-4; size: .
DNA: TGTGCCAGCAGAGGGGCGGGAGTTTACAATGAGCAGTTCTTC; CDR3: CASRGAGVYNEQFF; J: TRBJ2-1; D: TRBD2; V: TRBV25-1; size: .
DNA: TGTGCCAGCAGTCCGACAGGGGGCCGCAGAGAGACCCAGTACTTC; CDR3: CASSPTGGRRETQYF; J: TRBJ2-5; D: TRBD1; V: TRBV13; size: .
DNA: TGTGCCAGCAGTTACTCGATAACGGGGACCCAAGAGACCCAGTACTTC; CDR3: CASSYSITGTQETQYF; J: TRBJ2-5; D: .; V: TRBV6-5; size: .